This record concerns one T cell receptor (beta chain) sequence. Its target is not known. TCRdb's table, derived via immunoSEQ multiplex PCR, lists solely in-frame clones and lacks some. The sample shows some 110,000 clones, just over 90% of them seen only once. This sample stems from a study of graft-versus-host responses after intestinal transplantation. General study results and limits: Among recipient marrow samples, GvH clones were found; some appeared first in ileum or blood. Levels of circulating GvH clones at their peak were associated with early post-transplant HvG declines. Graft-donor T cell macrochimerism in patients accompanied high graft-versus-host to host-versus-graft clonal ratios in allografts.

Trimming cost V 4 bases and J 3 bases, with 13 bases left between them. Germline CDR1 and CDR2: MNHEY and SVGAGI. This CDR3 is built from 14 residues. The genes are TRBV6-5 and TRBJ2-7; the D is unclear. Sequences were derived from unstimulated CD4+ T cells sorted from spleen or lymph node cells, sampled before transplant. The source of this sequence is a human donor who was the organ donor for an intestinal transplant. The CDR3 DNA follows: TGTGCCAGCAGTTCCCGGACCAGGCACTACGAGCAGTACTTC. Protein sequence: CASSSRTRHYEQYF.